Below, 11 T cell receptor beta chains from the same sample are listed, as sequenced in a study of CD8+ T cells in alopecia areata listed by TCRdb under 2018. The time point label on this specimen signifies: roughly 27 days on oral tofacitinib. The treatment or condition tag for this specimen amounts to: oral pan-JAK inhibitor, 5-10 mg twice daily. Libraries were constructed by the immunoSEQ multiplex PCR assay. For TCR sequencing, RNA was extracted from every sample and reverse transcribed into cDNA to serve as template. Imported from immuneACCESS, the table was reduced by TCRdb to in-frame sequences with V and J called. These copies leave out some clones; in studies compared against another copy, an unresolved V gene accounts for under half, and the cause of the remainder is not known. This sample has 150,000 to 200,000 clones in its table, and about three fifths of those were observed once. The top ten hold approximately 0.91% of the sample.

This specimen was CD4+ T cells sorted from blood, taken at week 4, from a patient treated with tofacitinib. The receptors here all came from a human donor with alopecia areata.

The J gene is TRBJ2-7, the V gene TRBV19; D is ambiguous. Trimming took off 5 bases at V and 2 bases at J, with 19 bases between the two ends. The length of the CDR3 is 16 residues. Per germline, CDR1 LNHDA and CDR2 SQIVND (reference sequence). Written as DNA, the CDR3 is TGTGCCAGTAGTCTGGGCGCAGGTGGGCTCCCCTACGAGCAGTACTTC. Translating it yields CASSLGAGGLPYEQYF.

This chain joins TRBV11-1 and TRBJ2-1; 14 bases align to TRBD2. Losses at the gene ends were 5 bases for V and 5 bases for J; bases not matched to a gene: 2. The V gene's germline CDR1 is SGHAT and CDR2 FQDESV (reference sequence). The CDR3 length is 15 residues. This CDR3 is CASSPGLAGDNEQFF. DNA for the CDR3: TGTGCCAGCAGCCCGGGACTAGCGGGGGACAATGAGCAGTTCTTC.

The V gene is TRBV2, the J gene TRBJ2-1; D perhaps matches TRBD2 (5 bases). Deletions cut 8 bases from V and 7 bases from J, with 9 bases between. The CDR3 length is 11 residues. Germline CDR1 reads SNHLY; CDR2 reads FYNNEI. The CDR3 is CASLDWNEQFF. CDR3 nucleotides: TGTGCCAGCCTGGACTGGAATGAGCAGTTCTTC.

This clone was seen a few times. The chain couples TRBV5-4 to TRBJ2-1; TRBD2 might be the D (6 bases). With 1 base removed from V and 10 bases from J, the gap between germline ends came to 12 bases. Per germline, CDR1 SGHNT and CDR2 YYREEE (reference sequence). This CDR3 region has 13 residues. CDR3 bases: TGTGCCAGCAGCTTGACGGGGGTCGGAGAGCAGTTCTTC. It encodes CASSLTGVGEQFF.

This chain uses TRBV5-1 with TRBJ1-1; D is perhaps TRBD1 (5 bases). Trimming left V 1 base short and J 3 bases short, with 7 bases between. The CDR3 sequence is 13 residues long. Looked up from germline, CDR1 is SGHRS and CDR2 is YFSETQ. CDR3 sequence (DNA): TGCGCCAGCAGCTTGTCCAGGGACACTGAAGCTTTCTTT. It yields the protein CASSLSRDTEAFF.

The table lists this clone with a count of one. The V gene is TRBV7-9, the J gene TRBJ1-2, with 7 bases that match TRBD1. With V trimmed by 5 bases and J by 5 bases, 20 bases remained unmatched. The CDR3 totals 18 residues. Germline assignment: CDR1 SEHNR and CDR2 FQNEAQ (reference sequence). CDR3: CASSPDVFSGGNRYGYTF. Written as DNA, the CDR3 is TGTGCCAGCAGCCCCGACGTCTTTTCAGGGGGTAATCGGTATGGCTACACCTTC.

This chain joins TRBV29-1 and TRBJ2-7, with TRBD2 matching over 12 bases. CDR3 size: 14 residues. The germline CDR1 and CDR2 sequences are SQVTM and ANQGSEA. V was clipped by 8 bases and J by 3 bases; unmatched bases: 8. In nucleotides, the CDR3 is TGCAGCTACCGAGGACTAGCGGGGAGCTACGAGCAGTACTTC. As protein: CSYRGLAGSYEQYF.

This chain connects TRBV5-4 to TRBJ1-1, with no clear D. The V gene's germline CDR1 is SGHNT and CDR2 YYREEE (reference sequence). V dropped 3 bases and J dropped 7 bases, with 10 bases sitting between them. This CDR3 has 12 residues. The CDR3 loop is CASSSQDLEAFF. The CDR3, as DNA: TGTGCCAGCAGCTCCCAGGACCTTGAAGCTTTCTTT.

The J gene is TRBJ1-1, the V gene TRBV7-6; D ambiguous. The CDR3 totals 13 residues. Germline lookup yields CDR1 SGHVS and CDR2 FNYEAQ. The ends were cut back, 5 bases at V and 3 bases at J, with 10 bases in the middle. In DNA, the CDR3 is TGTGCCAGCAGCCGATCTAGGTACACTGAAGCTTTCTTT. Amino acids: CASSRSRYTEAFF. Complete variable domain (other parts from reference TRBV7-6 and TRBJ1-1): GAGVSQSPRYKVTKRGQDVALRCDPISGHVSLYWYRQALGQGPEFLTYFNYEAQQDKSGLPNDRFSAERPEGSISTLTIQRTEQRDSAMYRCASSRSRYTEAFFGQGTRLTVV.

This clone has more than one count but fewer than ten. V usage is TRBV6-6 and J usage is TRBJ1-3; D is uncertain. This CDR3 has 16 amino acids. Germline CDR1 is MNHNY and CDR2 is SVGAGI (reference sequence). V was trimmed by 6 bases and J by 7 bases, leaving 22 bases between them. The CDR3 sequence is CASSPVFGILGNTIYF. The CDR3 DNA sequence: TGTGCCAGCAGCCCCGTTTTTGGGATCCTAGGGAACACCATATATTTT.

The gene calls are TRBV29-1 and TRBJ2-5, with D maybe TRBD2 (6 bases). With 7 bases removed from V and 5 bases from J, the gap between germline ends came to 17 bases. Germline CDR1 and CDR2: SQVTM and ANQGSEA. The CDR3 sequence is 13 residues long. CDR3 in amino acids: CSAGGLLEETQYF. For the CDR3, the DNA is TGCAGCGCCGGAGGGCTACTTGAGGAGACCCAGTACTTC. Combining the CDR3 with reference TRBV29-1 and TRBJ2-5 gives the whole variable domain SAVISQKPSRDICQRGTSLTIQCQVDSQVTMMFWYRQQPGQSLTLIATANQGSEATYESGFVIDKFPISRPNLTFSTLTVSNMSPEDSSIYLCSAGGLLEETQYFGPGTRLLVL.